This is a list of T cell receptor beta chains from one sample in a study of Graves' ophthalmopathy and Graves' hyperthyroidism. TCRdb ran MiXCR on the multiplex PCR reads and lists one entry per CDR3 protein. Seen here are about 1.2 million distinct CDR3 sequences, about two fifths observed once, and the top ten hold approximately 10%. The sequenced sample consisted of peripheral blood or thyroid tissue (not recorded which). The receptor source for this set is an adult man with Graves' hyperthyroidism. The CDR3 runs from the conserved cysteine through the conserved F or W. D genes are given only for firm matches. Clone sizes are given selectively: once, few, many, or a class where the clone is expanded.

abundance	v_gene	d_gene	len	j_gene	CDR3nt	CDR3aa
-	TRBV7-2	-	15	TRBJ2-2	TGTGCCAGCAGCTTAAGGTGGCAGAACACCGGGGAGCTGTTTTTT	CASSLRWQNTGELFF
many	TRBV7-8	-	16	TRBJ2-7	TGTGCCAGCAGCTTAGGGTGGGATCCACAATCGCACGAGCAGTACTTC	CASSLGWDPQSHEQYF
-	TRBV4-3	-	15	TRBJ2-6	TGCGCCAGCAGCCAAGACGTTTCTGGGGCCAACGTCCTGACTTTC	CASSQDVSGANVLTF
-	TRBV29-1	-	13	TRBJ2-3	TGCAGCGTTGTTGGGGCAGTACCAGATACGCAGTATTTT	CSVVGAVPDTQYF
few	TRBV10-3	-	13	TRBJ2-7	TGTGCCATCAGTTACGCGGGCAGATACGAGCAGTACTTC	CAISYAGRYEQYF
few	TRBV12-3/TRBV12-4	-	15	TRBJ1-1	TGTGCCAGCAGTTTAGCTTGGGGGACGAGGACTGAAGCTTTCTTT	CASSLAWGTRTEAFF
many	TRBV7-6	-	15	TRBJ2-5	TGTGCCAGCAGCAAGAGGGGTAGGGGGACGGAGACCCAGTACTTC	CASSKRGRGTETQYF
few	TRBV12-3/TRBV12-4	-	15	TRBJ2-5	TGTGCCAGCAGTTTTCTAGCCGCAAGAAAAGGGACCCAGTACTTC	CASSFLAARKGTQYF
many	TRBV7-2	TRBD1	15	TRBJ1-2	TGTGCCAGCAGCTTACTAGGGGACAGGGGGAATGGCTACACCTTC	CASSLLGDRGNGYTF
-	TRBV9	TRBD1	17	TRBJ1-2	TGTGCCAGCTCCCCCCCGGGACAGGGGATGGAGGACTATGGCTACACCTTC	CASSPPGQGMEDYGYTF
-	TRBV4-1	TRBD1	18	TRBJ2-7	TGCGCCAGCAGCCCCCAGATACCGGGACAGGGAGGATCCTACGAGCAGTACTTC	CASSPQIPGQGGSYEQYF
many	TRBV5-8	-	16	TRBJ1-3	TGTGCCAGCAGCTTGAATGAGGGAGCTTATGGAAACACCATATATTTT	CASSLNEGAYGNTIYF
-	TRBV29-1	TRBD1	16	TRBJ1-2	TGCAGCGTTGGCCTACTGACAGGGCATTGGAGCTATGGCTACACCTTC	CSVGLLTGHWSYGYTF
-	TRBV20-1	TRBD1	16	TRBJ2-5	TGCAGTGCCCTTCCCGGGACAGGGGGGAGGCGGGAGACCCAGTACTTC	CSALPGTGGRRETQYF
-	TRBV10-3	-	15	TRBJ1-5	TGTGCCGCCTTCAGTGAGAGGGGAGAGGGTCAGCCCCAGCATTTT	CAAFSERGEGQPQHF
few	TRBV3-1	-	13	TRBJ2-7	TGTGCCAGCAGCCAAGGCCCACCCTACGAGCAGTACTTC	CASSQGPPYEQYF
-	TRBV5-1	TRBD2	15	TRBJ2-7	TGCGCCAGCAGCTTGGCGGATAGCGGGAGACACGAGCAGTACTTC	CASSLADSGRHEQYF
-	TRBV5-4	TRBD2	15	TRBJ2-7	TGTGCCAGCAGCACGACTAGCGGGACCGGCGACGAGCAGTACTTC	CASSTTSGTGDEQYF
-	TRBV5-1	-	13	TRBJ1-1	TGCGCCAGCAGCGAGGACCAGAACACTGAAGCTTTCTTT	CASSEDQNTEAFF
few	TRBV4-1	-	14	TRBJ1-2	TGCGCCAGCAGCCAAAACTCCGGGACCGATGGCTACACCTTC	CASSQNSGTDGYTF
-	TRBV10-2	-	14	TRBJ2-5	TGCGCCAGCTCGGGACCCCCCGGAGGGGAGACCCAGTACTTC	CASSGPPGGETQYF
many	TRBV7-9	-	12	TRBJ1-1	TGTGCCGCGGGGGCGGGCGACACTGAAGCTTTCTTT	CAAGAGDTEAFF
many	TRBV12-3/TRBV12-4	-	14	TRBJ1-2	TGTGCCAGCAGTGGGGCAGGGACACCTGGTGGCTACACCTTC	CASSGAGTPGGYTF
many	TRBV7-6	TRBD1	14	TRBJ2-7	TGTGCCAGCAGCTCGAACTGGGACAGCTACGAGCAGTACTTC	CASSSNWDSYEQYF
many	TRBV6-5	-	16	TRBJ2-5	TGTGCCAGCAGTTACTCGGGGTTTGACAACCAAGAGACCCAGTACTTC	CASSYSGFDNQETQYF
-	TRBV7-2	-	13	TRBJ1-2	TGTGCCAGCAGAACCGGGTCTAGGGATGGCTACACCTTC	CASRTGSRDGYTF
few	TRBV6-6	TRBD1	17	TRBJ1-1	TGTGCCAGCACTATACTCATCCCCAGGGGGGGGAACACTGAAGCTTTCTTT	CASTILIPRGGNTEAFF
many	TRBV3-1	-	13	TRBJ2-5	TGTGCCAGCAGCCAACCCCGGCGGGAGACCCAGTACTTC	CASSQPRRETQYF
-	TRBV7-9	TRBD2	14	TRBJ2-7	TGTGCCAGCAGCGGTGGGACTACCGCCTACGAGCAGTACTTC	CASSGGTTAYEQYF
many	TRBV7-6	-	14	TRBJ2-7	TGTGCCAGCAGCTACACAGGGAACTTCCGAGAGCAGTACTTC	CASSYTGNFREQYF
many	TRBV3-1	-	14	TRBJ1-2	TGTGCCAGCAGCCGAGGACAGATCCACTATGGCTACACCTTC	CASSRGQIHYGYTF
-	TRBV28	-	15	TRBJ1-1	TGTGCCAGCAGTTCCCTCAGAGCTCGGAACACTGAAGCTTTCTTT	CASSSLRARNTEAFF
once	TRBV2	TRBD2	20	TRBJ2-6	TGTGCCAGCAGTGAAGGGGAGACTCTAGCGGGAGGGCCTGGGGCCAACGTCCTGACTTTC	CASSEGETLAGGPGANVLTF
-	TRBV11-2	-	15	TRBJ2-5	TGTGCCAGCAGCCCCTGGGGCGCCCCCCAAGAGACCCAGTACTTC	CASSPWGAPQETQYF
few	TRBV4-3	TRBD1	15	TRBJ2-7	TGCGCCAGCAGCCAAAAACCGGGACAGGGATACGAGCAGTACTTC	CASSQKPGQGYEQYF
few	TRBV7-2	-	13	TRBJ1-2	TGTGCCAGCAGCCCCAGAGACAAATCTGGCCACACCTTC	CASSPRDKSGHTF